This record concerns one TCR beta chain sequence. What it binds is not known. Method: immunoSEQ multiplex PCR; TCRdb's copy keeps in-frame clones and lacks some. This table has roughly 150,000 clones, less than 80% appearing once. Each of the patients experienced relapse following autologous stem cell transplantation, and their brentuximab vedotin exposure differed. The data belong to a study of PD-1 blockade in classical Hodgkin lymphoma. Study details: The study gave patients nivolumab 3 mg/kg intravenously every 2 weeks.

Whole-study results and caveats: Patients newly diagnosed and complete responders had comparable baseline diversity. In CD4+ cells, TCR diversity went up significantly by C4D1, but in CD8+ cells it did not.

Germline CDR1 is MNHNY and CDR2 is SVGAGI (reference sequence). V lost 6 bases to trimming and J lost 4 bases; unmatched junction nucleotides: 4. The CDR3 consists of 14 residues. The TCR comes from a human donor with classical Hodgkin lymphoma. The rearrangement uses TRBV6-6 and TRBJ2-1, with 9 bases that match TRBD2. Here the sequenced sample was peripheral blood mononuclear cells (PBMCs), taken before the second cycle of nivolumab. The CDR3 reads CASSRGGGYNEQFF. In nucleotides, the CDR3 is TGTGCCAGCAGCCGCGGGGGGGGGTACAATGAGCAGTTCTTC.